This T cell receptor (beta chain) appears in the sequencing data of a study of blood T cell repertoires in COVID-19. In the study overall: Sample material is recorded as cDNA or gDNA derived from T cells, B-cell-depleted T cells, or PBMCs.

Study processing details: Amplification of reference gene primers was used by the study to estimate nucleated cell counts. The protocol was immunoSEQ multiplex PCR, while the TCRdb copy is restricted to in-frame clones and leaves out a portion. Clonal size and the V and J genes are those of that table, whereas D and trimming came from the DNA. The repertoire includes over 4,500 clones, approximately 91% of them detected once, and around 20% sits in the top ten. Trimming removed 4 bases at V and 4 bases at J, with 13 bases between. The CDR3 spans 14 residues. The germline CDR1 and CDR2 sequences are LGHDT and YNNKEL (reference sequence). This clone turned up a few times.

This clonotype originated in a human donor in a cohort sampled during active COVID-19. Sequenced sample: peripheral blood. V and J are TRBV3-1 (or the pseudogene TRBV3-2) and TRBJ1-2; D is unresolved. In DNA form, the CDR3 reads TGTGCCAGCAGCCCGGCGGGTTTTGGCTATGGCTACACCTTC. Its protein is CASSPAGFGYGYTF.